This T cell receptor beta chain originates from a study of blood T cell repertoires in COVID-19. Study-level background: Samples representing acute and convalescent COVID-19 were sourced from the United States, Italy and Spain. PBMCs, B-cell-depleted T cells, or T cells were the source of the cDNA or gDNA that made up the material.

In the study's own analysis: The authors estimated nucleated cell counts from reference gene primer amplification. The data were produced by immunoSEQ multiplex PCR, yet TCRdb's version contains in-frame clones alone and is incomplete. The V and J calls and the clone size are those of that table, but D and trimming were determined from the DNA. The repertoire holds about 110,000 clones, with just over 85% as singletons. CDR1 and CDR2 from the germline V gene are MNHNS and SASEGT. V lost 1 base to trimming and J lost 6 bases; unmatched junction nucleotides: 5. The CDR3 has 16 amino acids. This chain connects TRBV6-1 to TRBJ2-1, with 11 positions matching TRBD2. The material sequenced was peripheral blood. This TCR came from a human donor in a cohort sampled during active COVID-19. CDR3 nucleotides: TGTGCCAGCAGTGAAGTGCTAGCGGGGGGACGCAATGAGCAGTTCTTC. Protein product: CASSEVLAGGRNEQFF.